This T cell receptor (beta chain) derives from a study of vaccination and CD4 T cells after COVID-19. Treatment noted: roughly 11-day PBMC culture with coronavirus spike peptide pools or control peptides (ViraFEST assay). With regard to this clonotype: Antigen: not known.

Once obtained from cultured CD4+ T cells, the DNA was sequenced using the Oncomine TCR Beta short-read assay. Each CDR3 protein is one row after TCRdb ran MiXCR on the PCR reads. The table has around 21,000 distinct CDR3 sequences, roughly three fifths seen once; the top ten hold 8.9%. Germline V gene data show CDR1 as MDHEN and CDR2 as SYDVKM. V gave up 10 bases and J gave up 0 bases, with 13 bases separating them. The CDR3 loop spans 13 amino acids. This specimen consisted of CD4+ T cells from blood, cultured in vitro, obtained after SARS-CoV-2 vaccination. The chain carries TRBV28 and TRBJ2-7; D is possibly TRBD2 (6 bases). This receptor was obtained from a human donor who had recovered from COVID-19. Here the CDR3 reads CATYSGSSYEQYF. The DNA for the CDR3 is TGTGCCACCTATAGCGGATCCTCCTACGAGCAGTACTTC. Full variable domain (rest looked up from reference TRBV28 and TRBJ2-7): DVKVTQSSRYLVKRTGEKVFLECVQDMDHENMFWYRQDPGLGLRLIYFSYDVKMKEKGDIPEGYSVSREKKERFSLILESASTNQTSMYLCATYSGSSYEQYFGPGTRLTVT.